This T cell receptor beta chain was captured in a study of cytomegalovirus exposure and HLA in healthy donors. The PCR ran on 60 Vbeta and 13 Jbeta primers. TCRdb keeps only in-frame clones here, not all; method: immunoSEQ multiplex PCR. The top ten hold just over 2% of the sample, which has over 100,000 clones, 74% seen once. The CDR3 runs 12 residues. The V and J ends lost 4 bases and 6 bases, in that order; junction bases with no gene match: 2. Germline CDR1 LNHDA, CDR2 SQIVND (reference sequence). The sample holds a few counts of this clone. The specimen sequenced was PBMCs. The clonotype originates from a human donor in good health. The rearrangement uses TRBV19 and TRBJ2-7, with 8 bases matching TRBD1. As DNA, the CDR3 is TGTGCCAGTAGTAATACAGGGGGCGAGCAGTACTTC. Translation: CASSNTGGEQYF.